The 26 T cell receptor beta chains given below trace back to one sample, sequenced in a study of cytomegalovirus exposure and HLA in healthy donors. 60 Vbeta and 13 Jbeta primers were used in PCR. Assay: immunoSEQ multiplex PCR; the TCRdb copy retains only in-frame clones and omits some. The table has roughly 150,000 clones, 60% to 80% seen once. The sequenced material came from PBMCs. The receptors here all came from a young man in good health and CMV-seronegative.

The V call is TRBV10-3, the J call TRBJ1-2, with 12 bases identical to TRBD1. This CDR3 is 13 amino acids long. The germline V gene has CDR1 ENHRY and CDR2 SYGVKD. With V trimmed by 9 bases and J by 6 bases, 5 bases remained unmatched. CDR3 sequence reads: CAITGTGGDGYTF. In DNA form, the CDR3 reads TGTGCCATTACCGGGACAGGGGGCGATGGCTACACCTTC.

The CDR3 DNA is TGTGCCAGCAGTTACCCGCCAGGGGCTTCGAGAAACACCATATATTTT. Translating it yields CASSYPPGASRNTIYF. The V and J genes are TRBV6-6 and TRBJ1-3; D is possibly TRBD1 (6 bases). CDR1 and CDR2 (germline): MNHNY, SVGAGI (reference sequence). The CDR3 totals 16 residues. Deletions cut 2 bases from V and 5 bases from J, with 16 bases between.

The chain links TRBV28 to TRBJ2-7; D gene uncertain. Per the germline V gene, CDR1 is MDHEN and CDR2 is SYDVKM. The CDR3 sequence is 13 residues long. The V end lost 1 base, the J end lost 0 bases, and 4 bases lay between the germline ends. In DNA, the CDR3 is TGTGCCAGCAGTTTATCCCTCTCCTACGAGCAGTACTTC. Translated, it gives CASSLSLSYEQYF. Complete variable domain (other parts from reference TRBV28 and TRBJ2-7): DVKVTQSSRYLVKRTGEKVFLECVQDMDHENMFWYRQDPGLGLRLIYFSYDVKMKEKGDIPEGYSVSREKKERFSLILESASTNQTSMYLCASSLSLSYEQYFGPGTRLTVT.

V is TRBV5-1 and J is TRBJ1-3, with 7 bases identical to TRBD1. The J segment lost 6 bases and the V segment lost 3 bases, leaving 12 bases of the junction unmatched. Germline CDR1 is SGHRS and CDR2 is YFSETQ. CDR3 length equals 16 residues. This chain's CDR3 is CASSSGSTGSSNTIYF. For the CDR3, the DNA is TGCGCCAGCAGCTCAGGATCGACAGGGTCCTCAAACACCATATATTTT.

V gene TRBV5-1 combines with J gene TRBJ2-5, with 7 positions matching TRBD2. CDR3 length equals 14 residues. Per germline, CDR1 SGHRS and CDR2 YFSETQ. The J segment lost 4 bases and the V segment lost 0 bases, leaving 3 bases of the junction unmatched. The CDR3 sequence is CASSLGGEGETQYF. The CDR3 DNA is TGCGCCAGCAGCTTGGGCGGGGAGGGAGAGACCCAGTACTTC.

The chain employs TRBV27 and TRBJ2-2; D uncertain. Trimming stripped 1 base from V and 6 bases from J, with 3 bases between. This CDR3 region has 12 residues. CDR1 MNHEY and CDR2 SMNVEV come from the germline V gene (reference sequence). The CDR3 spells CASSLFAGELFF. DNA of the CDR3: TGTGCCAGCAGTTTATTCGCCGGGGAGCTGTTTTTT.

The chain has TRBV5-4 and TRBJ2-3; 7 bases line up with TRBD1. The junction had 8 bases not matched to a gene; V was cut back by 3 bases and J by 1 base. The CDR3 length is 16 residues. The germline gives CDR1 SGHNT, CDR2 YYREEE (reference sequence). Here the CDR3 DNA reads TGTGCCAGCAGCTCCGGGACAGTAGCCGGCACAGATACGCAGTATTTT. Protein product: CASSSGTVAGTDTQYF.

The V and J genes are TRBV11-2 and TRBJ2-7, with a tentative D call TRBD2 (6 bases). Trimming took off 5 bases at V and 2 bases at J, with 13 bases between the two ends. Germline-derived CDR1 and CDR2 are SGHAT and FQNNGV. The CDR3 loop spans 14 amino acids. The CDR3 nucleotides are TGTGCCAGCAGCCAGGGACTCCTGACCTACGAGCAGTACTTC. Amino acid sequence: CASSQGLLTYEQYF.

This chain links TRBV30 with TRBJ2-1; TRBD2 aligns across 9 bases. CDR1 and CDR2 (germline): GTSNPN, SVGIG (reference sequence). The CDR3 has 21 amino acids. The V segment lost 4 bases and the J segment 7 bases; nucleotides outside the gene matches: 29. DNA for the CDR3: TGTGCCTGGATGGGATACAGGGAGTCGTGGCGGGAGGGCCGGGCATGGAATGAGCAGTTCTTC. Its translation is CAWMGYRESWREGRAWNEQFF. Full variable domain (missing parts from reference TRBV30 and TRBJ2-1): SQTIHQWPATLVQPVGSPLSLECTVEGTSNPNLYWYRQAAGRGLQLLFYSVGIGQISSEVPQNLSASRPQDRQFILSSKKLLLSDSGFYLCAWMGYRESWREGRAWNEQFFGPGTRLTVL.

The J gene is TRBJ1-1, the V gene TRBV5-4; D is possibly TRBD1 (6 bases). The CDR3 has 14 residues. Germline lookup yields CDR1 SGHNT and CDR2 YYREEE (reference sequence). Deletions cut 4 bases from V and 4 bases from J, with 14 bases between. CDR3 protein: CASSQIQGATEAFF. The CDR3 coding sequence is TGTGCCAGCAGCCAAATACAGGGTGCCACTGAAGCTTTCTTT.

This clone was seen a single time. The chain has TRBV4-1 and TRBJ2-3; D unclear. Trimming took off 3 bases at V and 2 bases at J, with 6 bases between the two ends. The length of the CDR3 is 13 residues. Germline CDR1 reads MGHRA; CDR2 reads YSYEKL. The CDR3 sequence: CASSQLPTDTQYF. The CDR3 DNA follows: TGCGCCAGCAGCCAGCTACCCACAGATACGCAGTATTTT.

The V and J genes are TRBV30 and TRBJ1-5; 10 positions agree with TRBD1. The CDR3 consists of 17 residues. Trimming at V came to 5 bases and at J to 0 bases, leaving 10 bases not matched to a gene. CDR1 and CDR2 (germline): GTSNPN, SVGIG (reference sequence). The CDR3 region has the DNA TGTGCCTGGCCCCGGACAGGGGGGGATTATAGCAATCAGCCCCAGCATTTT. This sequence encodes CAWPRTGGDYSNQPQHF.

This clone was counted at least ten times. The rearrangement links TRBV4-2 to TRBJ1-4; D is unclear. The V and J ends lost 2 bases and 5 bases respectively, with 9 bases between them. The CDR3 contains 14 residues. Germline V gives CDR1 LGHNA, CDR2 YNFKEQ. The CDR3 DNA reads TGTGCCAGCAGCCAACCTCCGGGGAATGAAAAACTGTTTTTT. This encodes CASSQPPGNEKLFF.

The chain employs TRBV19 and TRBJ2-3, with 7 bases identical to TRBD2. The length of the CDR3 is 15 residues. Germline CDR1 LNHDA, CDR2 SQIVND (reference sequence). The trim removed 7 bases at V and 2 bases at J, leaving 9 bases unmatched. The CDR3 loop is CASTRRDYPTDTQYF. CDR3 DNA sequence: TGTGCCAGTACAAGGAGGGACTACCCCACAGATACGCAGTATTTT.

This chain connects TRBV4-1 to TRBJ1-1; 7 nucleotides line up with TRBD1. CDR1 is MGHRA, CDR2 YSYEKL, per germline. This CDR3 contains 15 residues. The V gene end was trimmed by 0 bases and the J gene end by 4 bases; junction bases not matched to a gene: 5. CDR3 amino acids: CASSQEWAGGTEAFF. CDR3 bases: TGCGCCAGCAGCCAAGAATGGGCAGGGGGCACTGAAGCTTTCTTT.

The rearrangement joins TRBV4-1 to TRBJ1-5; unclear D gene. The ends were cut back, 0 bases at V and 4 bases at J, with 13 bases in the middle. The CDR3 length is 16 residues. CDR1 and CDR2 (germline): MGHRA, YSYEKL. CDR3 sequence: CASSQDPPVLNQPQHF. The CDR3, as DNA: TGCGCCAGCAGCCAAGATCCTCCGGTACTAAATCAGCCCCAGCATTTT.

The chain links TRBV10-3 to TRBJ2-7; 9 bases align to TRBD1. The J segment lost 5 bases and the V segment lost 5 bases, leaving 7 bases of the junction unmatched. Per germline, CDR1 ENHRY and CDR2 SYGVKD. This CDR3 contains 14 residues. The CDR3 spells CAISSGTGLDEQYF. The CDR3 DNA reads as TGTGCCATCAGTTCCGGGACAGGGCTCGACGAGCAGTACTTC.

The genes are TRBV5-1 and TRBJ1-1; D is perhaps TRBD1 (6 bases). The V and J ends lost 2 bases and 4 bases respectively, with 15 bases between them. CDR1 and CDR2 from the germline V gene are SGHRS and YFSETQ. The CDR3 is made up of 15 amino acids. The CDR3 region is CASSFNTGRGTEAFF. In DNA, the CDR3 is TGCGCCAGCAGCTTTAATACAGGGCGCGGCACTGAAGCTTTCTTT.

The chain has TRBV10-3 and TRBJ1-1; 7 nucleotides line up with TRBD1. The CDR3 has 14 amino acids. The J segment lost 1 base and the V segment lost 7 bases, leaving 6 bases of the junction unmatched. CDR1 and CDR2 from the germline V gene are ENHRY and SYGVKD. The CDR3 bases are TGTGCCATCAACCCGACAGGGAAGAACACTGAAGCTTTCTTT. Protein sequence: CAINPTGKNTEAFF.

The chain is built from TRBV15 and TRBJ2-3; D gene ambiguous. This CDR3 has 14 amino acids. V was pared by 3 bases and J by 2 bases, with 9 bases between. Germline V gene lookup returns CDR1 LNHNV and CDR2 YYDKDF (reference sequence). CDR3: CATSRARITDTQYF. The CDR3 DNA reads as TGTGCCACCAGCAGGGCCAGAATCACAGATACGCAGTATTTT.

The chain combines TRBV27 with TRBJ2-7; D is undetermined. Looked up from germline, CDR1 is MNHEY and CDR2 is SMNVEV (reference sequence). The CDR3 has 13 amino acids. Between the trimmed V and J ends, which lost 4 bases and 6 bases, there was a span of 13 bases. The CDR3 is CASSSRLSLEQYF. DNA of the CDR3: TGTGCCAGCAGTTCGAGACTTTCTCTCGAGCAGTACTTC.

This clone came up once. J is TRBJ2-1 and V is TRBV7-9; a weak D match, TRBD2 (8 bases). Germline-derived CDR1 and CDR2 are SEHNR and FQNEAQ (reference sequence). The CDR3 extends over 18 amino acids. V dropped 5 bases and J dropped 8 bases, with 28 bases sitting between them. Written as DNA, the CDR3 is TGTGCCAGCAGCCCCCGGGGGGGCGGGACAGTTCCCTTCTATGAGCAGTTCTTC. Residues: CASSPRGGGTVPFYEQFF.

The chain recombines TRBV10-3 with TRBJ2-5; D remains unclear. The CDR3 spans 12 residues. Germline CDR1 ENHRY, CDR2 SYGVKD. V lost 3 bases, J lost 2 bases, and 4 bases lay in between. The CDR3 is CAISDYQETQYF. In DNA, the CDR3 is TGTGCCATCAGTGACTATCAAGAGACCCAGTACTTC.

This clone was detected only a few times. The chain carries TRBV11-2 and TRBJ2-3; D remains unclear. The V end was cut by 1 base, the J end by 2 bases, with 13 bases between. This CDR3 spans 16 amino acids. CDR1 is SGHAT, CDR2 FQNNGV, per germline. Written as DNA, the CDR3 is TGTGCCAGCAGCTTAGGATCCGTAGCCATCACAGATACGCAGTATTTT. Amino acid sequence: CASSLGSVAITDTQYF.

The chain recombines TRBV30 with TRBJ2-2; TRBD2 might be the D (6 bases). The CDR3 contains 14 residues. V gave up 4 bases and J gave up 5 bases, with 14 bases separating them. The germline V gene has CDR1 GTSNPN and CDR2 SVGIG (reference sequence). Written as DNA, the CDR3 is TGTGCCTGGACGGTGGGTAGCGGAACCGGGGAGCTGTTTTTT. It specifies CAWTVGSGTGELFF.

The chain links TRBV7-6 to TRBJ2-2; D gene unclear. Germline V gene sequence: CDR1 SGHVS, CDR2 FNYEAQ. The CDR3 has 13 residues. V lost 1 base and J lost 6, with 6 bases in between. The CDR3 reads CASSLVLSGELFF. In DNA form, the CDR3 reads TGTGCCAGCAGCTTAGTATTATCCGGGGAGCTGTTTTTT.